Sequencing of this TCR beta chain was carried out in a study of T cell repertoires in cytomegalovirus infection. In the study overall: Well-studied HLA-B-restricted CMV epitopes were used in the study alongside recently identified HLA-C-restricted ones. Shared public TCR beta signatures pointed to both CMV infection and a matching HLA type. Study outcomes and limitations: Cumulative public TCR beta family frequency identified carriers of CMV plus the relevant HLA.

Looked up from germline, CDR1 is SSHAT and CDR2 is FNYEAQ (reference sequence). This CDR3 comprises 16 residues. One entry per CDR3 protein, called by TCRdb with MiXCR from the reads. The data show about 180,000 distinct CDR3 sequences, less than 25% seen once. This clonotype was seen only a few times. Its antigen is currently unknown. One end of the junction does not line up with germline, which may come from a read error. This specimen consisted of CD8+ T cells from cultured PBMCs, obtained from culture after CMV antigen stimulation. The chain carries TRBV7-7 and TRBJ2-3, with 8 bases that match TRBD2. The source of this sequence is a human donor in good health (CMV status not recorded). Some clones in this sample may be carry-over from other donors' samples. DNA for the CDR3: TGTGCTAGCAGCTTAGCACCGGGACTAGGTCAAGATACGCAGTATTTT. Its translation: CASSLAPGLGQDTQYF.